The T cell receptor (beta chain) described here comes from a study of control samples from healthy donors and cancer patients. Using immunoSEQ multiplex PCR, the repertoire was profiled, and TCRdb retains in-frame clones only, with some absent. The sample lists 100,000 to 150,000 clones, 90% occurring once. Germline CDR1 is LGHDT and CDR2 is YNNKEL (reference sequence). The CDR3 is 12 amino acids. Trimming left V 0 bases short and J 6 bases short, with 5 bases between. Sequenced material: blood. The chain employs TRBV3-1 (or the pseudogene TRBV3-2) and TRBJ2-5; D not certain. The receptor was derived from a man between 18 and 35 years old in good health. The CDR3, as DNA: TGTGCCAGCAGCCAAGATAGAAAGACCCAGTACTTC. This sequence encodes CASSQDRKTQYF.